A single sample gave rise to the 28 T cell receptor beta chains below, sequenced in a study of blood T cell repertoires in COVID-19. Using immunoSEQ multiplex PCR, the repertoire was profiled, and TCRdb retains in-frame clones only, with some absent. The table records roughly 100,000 clones, 85% of them present only once. What was sequenced was peripheral blood. The origin of the receptors is a man aged 50 to 59 with acute or convalescent COVID-19.

This clone was counted only a few times. This sequence joins TRBV3-1 (or the pseudogene TRBV3-2) and TRBJ1-4, with no clear D. Germline V CDR1 and CDR2: LGHDT, YNNKEL (reference sequence). This CDR3 spans 15 amino acids. V lost 3 bases, J lost 0 bases, and 8 bases lay in between. In DNA, the CDR3 is TGTGCCAGCAGCCATCACAGCCCAACTAATGAAAAACTGTTTTTT. It codes for CASSHHSPTNEKLFF.

The chain combines TRBV5-6 with TRBJ2-7; 8 bases align to TRBD1. From germline, CDR1 is SGHDT and CDR2 YYEEEE. The V gene end was trimmed by 0 bases and the J gene end by 2 bases; junction bases not matched to a gene: 1. The CDR3 spans 14 residues. The CDR3 DNA is TGTGCCAGCAGCTTGGGGACAGGGACCTACGAGCAGTACTTC. Translation gives CASSLGTGTYEQYF.

This clone was counted a single time. V is TRBV7-9 and J is TRBJ2-5, with D maybe TRBD1 (7 bases). CDR1 is SEHNR, CDR2 FQNEAQ, per germline (reference sequence). There are 17 residues in the CDR3. V was clipped by 4 bases and J by 3 bases, with 21 bases between them. For the CDR3, the DNA is TGTGCCAGCAGCTCCCTTAGGGACTTAACAGGGGAAGAGACCCAGTACTTC. It translates to CASSSLRDLTGEETQYF.

The CDR3 spells CASSQDRGGGGPPYEQYF. CDR3 in DNA: TGCGCCAGCAGCCAAGATAGAGGTGGTGGAGGGCCCCCCTACGAGCAGTACTTC. The chain employs TRBV4-1 and TRBJ2-7; D may be TRBD2 (6 bases). CDR1 is MGHRA, CDR2 YSYEKL, per germline. The CDR3 totals 18 residues. V was clipped by 0 bases and J by 2 bases, with 20 bases between them.

V usage is TRBV24-1 and J usage is TRBJ2-5; tentatively, D is TRBD2 (5 bases). Trimming stripped 5 bases from V and 2 bases from J, with 8 bases between. The CDR3 length is 13 residues. Germline-derived CDR1 and CDR2 are KGHDR and SFDVKD. CDR3 residues: CATSVPGQETQYF. The CDR3, as DNA: TGTGCCACCAGTGTACCGGGGCAAGAGACCCAGTACTTC.

The J gene is TRBJ1-5, the V gene TRBV11-2; D remains ambiguous. CDR1 is SGHAT, CDR2 FQNNGV, per germline. CDR3 size: 13 residues. V was cut by 2 bases and J by 6 bases, with 8 bases left in between. CDR3 loop: CASSLYTGQPQHF. In DNA, the CDR3 is TGTGCCAGCAGCTTATATACGGGTCAGCCCCAGCATTTT.

The chain recombines TRBV30 with TRBJ2-7; D might be TRBD1 (5 bases). This CDR3 contains 11 residues. Per the germline V gene, CDR1 is GTSNPN and CDR2 is SVGIG (reference sequence). The V gene lost 2 bases and the J gene lost 6 bases, with 8 bases spanning the gap. The CDR3: CAWSWGGEQYF. In nucleotides, the CDR3 is TGTGCCTGGAGTTGGGGCGGCGAGCAGTACTTC. The full variable domain, completed using reference TRBV30 and TRBJ2-7, is SQTIHQWPATLVQPVGSPLSLECTVEGTSNPNLYWYRQAAGRGLQLLFYSVGIGQISSEVPQNLSASRPQDRQFILSSKKLLLSDSGFYLCAWSWGGEQYFGPGTRLTVT.

This clone was seen a few times. This sample includes further DNA sequences coding for the same CDR3. This rearrangement joins TRBV5-6 to TRBJ1-6; the match to TRBD1 covers 7 bases. V lost 4 bases and J lost 10; bases outside the gene matches: 5. This CDR3 has 13 residues. Germline lookup yields CDR1 SGHDT and CDR2 YYEEEE. The CDR3, as DNA: TGTGCCAGCAGCACAGGGGAAGGCTCACCCCTCCACTTT. It specifies CASSTGEGSPLHF.

The chain joins TRBV6-5 to TRBJ1-4; D is uncertain. The V end lost 6 bases, the J end lost 0 bases, and 11 bases lay between the germline ends. The length of the CDR3 is 15 residues. CDR1 is MNHEY, CDR2 SVGAGI, per germline. The CDR3 DNA is TGTGCCAGCAGCCGACTATTGGCAACTAATGAAAAACTGTTTTTT. Translation: CASSRLLATNEKLFF.

The rearrangement joins TRBV7-3 to TRBJ2-7; TRBD1 matches at 9 bases. Per germline, CDR1 SGHTA and CDR2 FQGTGA. Trimming removed 5 bases from V and 1 base from J; junction bases left unmatched: 6. The CDR3 contains 15 residues. The CDR3 nucleotides are TGTGCCAGCAGCCCCGGGACAGGGCCATCCTACGAGCAGTACTTC. Its translation: CASSPGTGPSYEQYF.

The J gene is TRBJ1-2, the V gene TRBV5-1, with D possibly being TRBD1 (5 bases). This CDR3 contains 13 residues. The V end was cut by 0 bases, the J end by 8 bases, with 11 bases between. Per the germline V gene, CDR1 is SGHRS and CDR2 is YFSETQ. The CDR3 loop reads CASSLGQGGGYTF. The CDR3 DNA reads TGCGCCAGCAGCTTGGGGCAGGGAGGGGGCTACACCTTC.

This chain connects TRBV2 to TRBJ1-5; unclear D gene. CDR3 length: 15 residues. Germline V gene lookup returns CDR1 SNHLY and CDR2 FYNNEI. V was cut by 9 bases and J by 3 bases, with 18 bases left in between. This CDR3 reads CASSGRGTNNQPQHF. CDR3 sequence (DNA): TGTGCCAGTTCGGGCCGGGGAACTAACAATCAGCCCCAGCATTTT.

The chain couples TRBV11-2 to TRBJ1-5; D might be TRBD1 (5 bases). This CDR3 is 14 amino acids long. Germline V gives CDR1 SGHAT, CDR2 FQNNGV. V was pared by 3 bases and J by 3 bases, with 9 bases between. The CDR3 is CASSFSGNNQPQHF. The CDR3 nucleotides are TGTGCCAGCAGCTTTTCAGGGAACAATCAGCCCCAGCATTTT.

The chain uses TRBV4-1 and TRBJ2-2; the D gene is possibly TRBD1 (5 bases). The CDR3 is made up of 14 amino acids. V lost 7 bases and J lost 6, with 15 bases in between. Germline-derived CDR1 and CDR2 are MGHRA and YSYEKL. CDR3 in amino acids: CASNRQQVSGELFF. The CDR3 DNA reads as TGCGCCAGCAACCGTCAACAGGTCTCCGGGGAGCTGTTTTTT.

This clone was seen a single time. The chain links TRBV3-1 (or the pseudogene TRBV3-2) to TRBJ1-1; D is undetermined. This CDR3 has 14 amino acids. Per germline, CDR1 LGHDT and CDR2 YNNKEL (reference sequence). V lost 1 base, J lost 3 bases, and 9 bases lay in between. The CDR3 is CASSQGQAYTEAFF. CDR3 nucleotide sequence: TGTGCCAGCAGCCAAGGGCAGGCGTACACTGAAGCTTTCTTT.

The V and J genes are TRBV11-2 and TRBJ2-7; 9 nucleotides match TRBD2. The CDR3 totals 15 residues. Unmatched junction bases numbered 8, after V lost 3 bases and J lost 5 bases. Looked up from germline, CDR1 is SGHAT and CDR2 is FQNNGV. CDR3: CASSFLASGVHEQYF. The CDR3 nucleotides read TGTGCCAGCAGCTTCCTCGCTAGCGGGGTCCACGAGCAGTACTTC. Full variable domain (outside the CDR3, taken from reference TRBV11-2 and TRBJ2-7): EAGVAQSPRYKIIEKRQSVAFWCNPISGHATLYWYQQILGQGPKLLIQFQNNGVVDDSQLPKDRFSAERLKGVDSTLKIQPAKLEDSAVYLCASSFLASGVHEQYFGPGTRLTVT.

The V and J genes are TRBV6-1 and TRBJ1-6; D possibly corresponds to TRBD1 (6 bases). V lost 2 bases to trimming and J lost 7 bases, with 12 bases between them. The CDR3 sequence is 15 residues long. Germline CDR1 reads MNHNS; CDR2 reads SASEGT. The CDR3 nucleotides read TGTGCCAGCAGTGAATGGCACAGGGAAAATTCACCCCTCCACTTT. Its translation: CASSEWHRENSPLHF.

The V call is TRBV6-5, the J call TRBJ1-2, with 7 bases identical to TRBD1. V was pared by 7 bases and J by 6 bases, with 14 bases of the junction left unmatched. The CDR3 extends over 15 amino acids. Germline assignment: CDR1 MNHEY and CDR2 SVGAGI. CDR3 nucleotide sequence: TGTGCCAGCACTCAACCGGGACAGTGGAGCCATGGCTACACCTTC. Its protein product is CASTQPGQWSHGYTF.

The CDR3 region is CASSTQGNTEAFF. CDR3 bases: TGCGCCAGCAGTACACAGGGGAACACTGAAGCTTTCTTT. The rearrangement joins TRBV5-1 to TRBJ1-1, with a weak D call TRBD1 (6 bases). The CDR3 is 13 amino acids. Trimming left V 5 bases short and J 1 base short, with 9 bases between. From germline, CDR1 is SGHRS and CDR2 YFSETQ.

This chain joins TRBV19 and TRBJ1-1; TRBD1 aligns across 8 bases. The trim removed 5 bases at V and 11 bases at J, leaving 7 bases unmatched. This CDR3 is built from 12 residues. The germline V gene has CDR1 LNHDA and CDR2 SQIVND (reference sequence). CDR3 bases: TGTGCCAGTAGTGGGGGACAGGCAGCGGCTTTCTTT. Translation: CASSGGQAAAFF.

The gene calls are TRBV6-1 and TRBJ1-4, with 8 bases aligning to TRBD1. CDR3 size: 17 residues. Germline V gives CDR1 MNHNS, CDR2 SASEGT. The J segment lost 7 bases and the V segment lost 4 bases, leaving 14 bases of the junction unmatched. CDR3 in DNA: TGTGCCAGCAGTGCGAGGACAGGGAGGGGGCTTGCTGAAAAACTGTTTTTT. Amino acids: CASSARTGRGLAEKLFF.

The chain carries TRBV21-1 and TRBJ2-7; the table's D gene call, TRBD2, was not cross checked with the DNA. TRBV21-1 is listed as a pseudogene. The CDR3 loop spans 14 amino acids. The CDR3 nucleotides read TGTGCCAGCAGCAAGGTCGGGGGATACTACGAGCAGTACTTC. Protein sequence: CASSKVGGYYEQYF.

This chain uses TRBV19 with TRBJ1-6, with 8 bases matching TRBD1. There are 17 residues in the CDR3. The V and J ends lost 6 bases and 7 bases, in that order; junction bases with no gene match: 14. Germline loops: CDR1 LNHDA, CDR2 SQIVND (reference sequence). CDR3 protein: CASRGMRTGTANSPLHF. The CDR3 DNA is TGTGCCAGTAGGGGGATGAGGACAGGGACCGCAAATTCACCCCTCCACTTT.

This chain uses TRBV14 with TRBJ2-7, with TRBD2 identical over 8 bases. The CDR3 runs 14 residues. Per germline, CDR1 SGHDN and CDR2 FVKESK. Unmatched junction bases numbered 5, after V lost 6 bases and J lost 1 base. CDR3 sequence reads: CASRRAGDSYEQYF. CDR3 nucleotides: TGTGCCAGCAGACGAGCGGGGGATTCCTACGAGCAGTACTTC.

The chain recombines TRBV5-4 with TRBJ1-6, with 12 positions matching TRBD1. The CDR3 loop spans 16 amino acids. Germline CDR1 and CDR2: SGHNT and YYREEE (reference sequence). The junction had 0 bases not matched to a gene; V was cut back by 3 bases and J by 2 bases. This chain's CDR3 is CASSWDRGPYNSPLHF. CDR3 coding DNA: TGTGCCAGCAGCTGGGACAGGGGGCCCTATAATTCACCCCTCCACTTT.

The DNA for the CDR3 is TGTGCCACAAGGGACAGAGGTAGCAATCAGCCCCAGCATTTT. Amino acids: CATRDRGSNQPQHF. The chain is built from TRBV15 and TRBJ1-5, with 7 bases fitting TRBD1. V trimming: 9 bases; J trimming: 0 bases; junction bases outside the gene matches: 5. CDR3 length equals 14 residues. The germline V gene encodes CDR1 LNHNV and CDR2 YYDKDF (reference sequence).

The CDR3 DNA reads TGTGCCAGCAGCCGCTCCGGGGTCTACAATGAGCAGTTCTTC. Translating it yields CASSRSGVYNEQFF. The V and J genes are TRBV13 and TRBJ2-1; weak D call: TRBD2 (5 bases). The CDR3 covers 14 residues. The V end was cut by 5 bases, the J end by 3 bases, with 11 bases between. CDR1 is PRHDT and CDR2 is FYEKMQ in the germline V gene (reference sequence).

This sequence joins TRBV5-1 and TRBJ1-3; TRBD1 aligns across 9 bases. The germline V gene encodes CDR1 SGHRS and CDR2 YFSETQ. J gave up 2 bases and V 4 bases, and 4 bases lay outside the gene matches. The CDR3 has 15 amino acids. Here the CDR3 DNA reads TGCGCCAGCAGCCCGACAGGGGGGACTGGAAACACCATATATTTT. Translation: CASSPTGGTGNTIYF.